Each of the 16 T cell receptor beta chains below was sequenced from the same sample in a study of OX40 agonist ivuxolimab in advanced cancers. The method was immunoSEQ multiplex PCR; TCRdb's version includes in-frame clones alone and lacks a portion of them. This sample has some 83,000 clones; less than 85% occur once, and the top ten carry less than 9.5%. The specimen was CD4+ or CD8+ T cells sorted from blood, collected in a trial of the OX40 agonist ivuxolimab. These receptors were taken from an adult with an advanced solid tumor such as melanoma, head and neck, liver or kidney cancer.

The chain joins TRBV11-2 to TRBJ2-3, with a possible D match to TRBD2 (6 bases). The germline V gene encodes CDR1 SGHAT and CDR2 FQNNGV. Between the trimmed V and J ends, which lost 6 bases and 2 bases, there was a span of 12 bases. The CDR3 extends over 14 amino acids. CDR3 DNA sequence: TGTGCCAGCAGTCCTGGGGGGAACACAGATACGCAGTATTTT. Amino acids: CASSPGGNTDTQYF. The whole variable domain, remainder taken from reference TRBV11-2 and TRBJ2-3, is EAGVAQSPRYKIIEKRQSVAFWCNPISGHATLYWYQQILGQGPKLLIQFQNNGVVDDSQLPKDRFSAERLKGVDSTLKIQPAKLEDSAVYLCASSPGGNTDTQYFGPGTRLTVL.

The chain links TRBV11-2 to TRBJ1-6; D remains unclear. Per germline, CDR1 SGHAT and CDR2 FQNNGV. Trimming pared 1 base from V and 6 bases from J, leaving 7 bases between. The CDR3 is 14 amino acids. The chain's CDR3 is CASSLVGTNSPLHF. In nucleotides, the CDR3 is TGTGCCAGCAGCTTAGTGGGCACTAATTCACCCCTCCACTTT.

This chain joins TRBV30 and TRBJ2-5; TRBD2 matches at 7 bases. With 8 bases clipped from V and 2 bases from J, the junction kept 2 bases outside the gene matches. The CDR3 is 11 amino acids. CDR1 GTSNPN and CDR2 SVGIG come from the germline V gene (reference sequence). This CDR3 is CAGGGQETQYF. CDR3 nucleotide sequence: TGTGCCGGCGGGGGACAAGAGACCCAGTACTTC.

The chain has TRBV7-3 and TRBJ2-1; tentatively, D is TRBD1 (6 bases). The CDR3 consists of 14 residues. Germline CDR1 SGHTA, CDR2 FQGTGA. Trimming took off 5 bases at V and 10 bases at J, with 18 bases between the two ends. CDR3 nucleotides: TGTGCCAGCAGCCTTGGCATGACAGGCCGGGAGCAGTTCTTC. This gives the protein CASSLGMTGREQFF.

V and J are TRBV5-4 and TRBJ2-1, with TRBD2 identical over 11 bases. CDR1 is SGHNT, CDR2 YYREEE, per germline (reference sequence). V dropped 0 bases and J dropped 6; count of bases not matched to a gene: 2. CDR3 length equals 15 residues. The CDR3 is CASSLVGTSGNEQFF. In nucleotides, the CDR3 is TGTGCCAGCAGCTTGGTGGGGACTAGCGGCAATGAGCAGTTCTTC.

The chain recombines TRBV19 with TRBJ1-5; no clear D. The germline CDR1 and CDR2 sequences are LNHDA and SQIVND (reference sequence). The CDR3 length is 15 residues. Deletions cut 2 bases from V and 6 bases from J, with 14 bases between. CDR3 coding DNA: TGTGCCAGTAGTATAACCGTAAGGACCGGTCAGCCCCAGCATTTT. It specifies CASSITVRTGQPQHF.

The chain is built from TRBV7-3 and TRBJ1-1; 9 bases map to TRBD1. CDR1 is SGHTA and CDR2 is FQGTGA in the germline V gene. This CDR3 has 15 amino acids. V was pared by 3 bases and J by 2 bases, with 4 bases of the junction left unmatched. The CDR3 is CASSLTGGQNTEAFF. CDR3 coding DNA: TGTGCCAGCAGCTTGACAGGGGGGCAAAACACTGAAGCTTTCTTT.

This rearrangement joins TRBV18 to TRBJ2-7; 10 nucleotides line up with TRBD1. J was trimmed by 3 bases and V by 5 bases; bases with no gene match: 7. This CDR3 is built from 15 residues. Germline assignment: CDR1 KGHSH and CDR2 LQKENI. CDR3 amino acids: CASSSDRGHGYEQYF. CDR3 nucleotide sequence: TGTGCCAGCTCATCCGACAGGGGGCACGGCTACGAGCAGTACTTC.

V and J are TRBV28 and TRBJ2-7; 11 positions match TRBD2. Germline V CDR1 and CDR2: MDHEN, SYDVKM. The V and J ends lost 5 bases and 2 bases, in that order; junction bases with no gene match: 8. This CDR3 contains 16 residues. This chain's CDR3 is CASSTQGSGGAYEQYF. The CDR3 coding sequence is TGTGCCAGCAGTACACAAGGTAGCGGGGGGGCCTACGAGCAGTACTTC.

The rearrangement links TRBV7-9 to TRBJ1-1, with a weak D call TRBD1 (5 bases). The germline V gene has CDR1 SEHNR and CDR2 FQNEAQ (reference sequence). The CDR3 totals 14 residues. V was clipped by 5 bases and J by 2 bases, with 12 bases between them. The CDR3 DNA reads TGTGCCAGCAGCCACCAGACAGAAAACACTGAAGCTTTCTTT. Its translation is CASSHQTENTEAFF. The variable domain in full, completed from reference TRBV7-9 and TRBJ1-1, reads DTGVSQNPRHKITKRGQNVTFRCDPISEHNRLYWYRQTLGQGPEFLTYFQNEAQLEKSRLLSDRFSAERPKGSFSTLEIQRTEQGDSAMYLCASSHQTENTEAFFGQGTRLTVV.

The chain uses TRBV15 and TRBJ1-1; no reliable D call. The V gene lost 1 base and the J gene lost 1 base, with 4 bases spanning the gap. From germline, CDR1 is LNHNV and CDR2 YYDKDF (reference sequence). The CDR3 loop spans 13 amino acids. The CDR3 loop reads CATSRGSNTEAFF. CDR3 DNA sequence: TGTGCCACCAGCAGAGGTTCGAACACTGAAGCTTTCTTT.

This chain connects TRBV7-2 to TRBJ2-5, with D perhaps TRBD2 (5 bases). The CDR3 is made up of 16 amino acids. Trimming removed 5 bases at V and 4 bases at J, with 20 bases between. The V gene's germline CDR1 is SGHTA and CDR2 FQGNSA. The CDR3 nucleotides are TGTGCCAGCAGCATAAACGGGAACAGCCGGGGAGAGACCCAGTACTTC. Translating it yields CASSINGNSRGETQYF. The variable domain in full, completed from reference TRBV7-2 and TRBJ2-5, reads GAGVSQSPSNKVTEKGKDVELRCDPISGHTALYWYRQSLGQGLEFLIYFQGNSAPDKSGLPSDRFSAERTGGSVSTLTIQRTQQEDSAVYLCASSINGNSRGETQYFGPGTRLLVL.

The chain recombines TRBV19 with TRBJ1-4, with TRBD1 as a possible D gene (6 bases). The CDR3 loop spans 15 amino acids. Germline V gives CDR1 LNHDA, CDR2 SQIVND (reference sequence). Trimming took 5 bases from V and 1 from J, leaving 11 bases between them. The CDR3 DNA is TGTGCCAGTAGTTCCACAGGGTTAACTAATGAAAAACTGTTTTTT. Translating it yields CASSSTGLTNEKLFF.

V is TRBV2 and J is TRBJ2-7; 7 nucleotides align to TRBD1. Germline CDR1 is SNHLY and CDR2 is FYNNEI. J gave up 2 bases and V 4 bases, and 2 bases lay outside the gene matches. The CDR3 is 13 residues long. The CDR3 is CASSGTGAYEQYF. CDR3 sequence (DNA): TGTGCCAGCAGTGGTACAGGGGCCTACGAGCAGTACTTC.

This rearrangement joins TRBV18 to TRBJ1-4; D not resolved. The CDR3 runs 13 residues. Germline lookup yields CDR1 KGHSH and CDR2 LQKENI. V dropped 3 bases and J dropped 8 bases, with 10 bases sitting between them. The CDR3 DNA follows: TGTGCCAGCTCACCGACCCTCAGGGAAAAACTGTTTTTT. Its protein product is CASSPTLREKLFF. The full variable domain, with the rest looked up from reference TRBV18 and TRBJ1-4, is NAGVMQNPRHLVRRRGQEARLRCSPMKGHSHVYWYRQLPEEGLKFMVYLQKENIIDESGMPKERFSAEFPKEGPSILRIQQVVRGDSAAYFCASSPTLREKLFFGSGTQLSVL.

Only a few counts were recorded for this clone. An end of the junction differs from the germline gene, which may be a read error. CDR3 sequence (DNA): TGTGCCAGCACCTTAAGAGGGGGTGAAGCTTTCTTT. It encodes CASTLRGGEAFF. The chain uses TRBV7-9 and TRBJ1-1; maybe TRBD1 (6 bases). Germline lookup yields CDR1 SEHNR and CDR2 FQNEAQ (reference sequence). This CDR3 has 12 amino acids.